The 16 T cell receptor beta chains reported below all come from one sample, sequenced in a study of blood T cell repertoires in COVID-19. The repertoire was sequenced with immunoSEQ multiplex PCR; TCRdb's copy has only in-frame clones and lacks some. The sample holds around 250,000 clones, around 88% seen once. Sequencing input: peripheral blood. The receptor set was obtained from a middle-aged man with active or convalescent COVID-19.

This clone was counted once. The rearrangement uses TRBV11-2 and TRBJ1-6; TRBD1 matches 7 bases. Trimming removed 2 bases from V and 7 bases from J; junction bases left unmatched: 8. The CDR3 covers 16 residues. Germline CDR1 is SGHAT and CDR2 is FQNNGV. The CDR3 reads CASSLRRTGKNSPLHF. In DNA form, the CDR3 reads TGTGCCAGCAGCTTACGCCGGACAGGAAAAAATTCACCCCTCCACTTT.

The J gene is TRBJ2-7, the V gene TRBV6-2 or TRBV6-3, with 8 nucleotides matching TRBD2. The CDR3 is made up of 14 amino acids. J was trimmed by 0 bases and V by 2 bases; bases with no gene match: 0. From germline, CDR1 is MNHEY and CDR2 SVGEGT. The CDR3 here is CASSYGTSSYEQYF. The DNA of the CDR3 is TGTGCCAGCAGTTACGGGACTAGCTCCTACGAGCAGTACTTC.

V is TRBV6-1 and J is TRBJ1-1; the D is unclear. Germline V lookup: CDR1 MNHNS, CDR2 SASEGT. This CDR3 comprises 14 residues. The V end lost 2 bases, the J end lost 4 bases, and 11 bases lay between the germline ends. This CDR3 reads CASSESGKATEAFF. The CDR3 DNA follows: TGTGCCAGCAGTGAATCCGGGAAGGCCACTGAAGCTTTCTTT.

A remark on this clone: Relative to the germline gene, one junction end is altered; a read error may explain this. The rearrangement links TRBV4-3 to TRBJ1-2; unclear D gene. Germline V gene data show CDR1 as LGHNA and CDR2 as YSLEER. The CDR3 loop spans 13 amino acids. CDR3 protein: CASSQDQDYGYTF. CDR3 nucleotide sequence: TGCGCCAGCAGCCAAGATCAGGACTACGGCTACACCTTC.

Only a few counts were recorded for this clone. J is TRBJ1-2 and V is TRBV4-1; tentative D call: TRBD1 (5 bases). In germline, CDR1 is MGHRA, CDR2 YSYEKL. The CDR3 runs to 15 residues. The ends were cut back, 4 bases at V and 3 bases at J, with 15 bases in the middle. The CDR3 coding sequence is TGCGCCAGCAGCCCGGCCGGCAGGGTCGACTATGGCTACACCTTC. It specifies CASSPAGRVDYGYTF.

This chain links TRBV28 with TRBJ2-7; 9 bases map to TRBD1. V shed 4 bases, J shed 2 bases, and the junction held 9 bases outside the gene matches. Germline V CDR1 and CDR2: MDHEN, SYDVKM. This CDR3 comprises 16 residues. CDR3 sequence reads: CASSSTGTGNPYEQYF. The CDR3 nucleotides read TGTGCCAGCAGTTCCACCGGGACAGGGAATCCCTACGAGCAGTACTTC.

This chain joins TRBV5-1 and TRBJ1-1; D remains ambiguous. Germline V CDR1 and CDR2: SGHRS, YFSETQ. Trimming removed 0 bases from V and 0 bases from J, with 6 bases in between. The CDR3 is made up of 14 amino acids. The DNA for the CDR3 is TGCGCCAGCAGCTTGGGACATTTGAACACTGAAGCTTTCTTT. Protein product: CASSLGHLNTEAFF.

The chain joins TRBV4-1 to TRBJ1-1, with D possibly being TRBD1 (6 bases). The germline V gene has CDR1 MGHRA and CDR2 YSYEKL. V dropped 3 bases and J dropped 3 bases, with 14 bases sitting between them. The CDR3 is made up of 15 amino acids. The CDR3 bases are TGCGCCAGCAGCCACACAGGGAACGGGGACACTGAAGCTTTCTTT. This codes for CASSHTGNGDTEAFF.

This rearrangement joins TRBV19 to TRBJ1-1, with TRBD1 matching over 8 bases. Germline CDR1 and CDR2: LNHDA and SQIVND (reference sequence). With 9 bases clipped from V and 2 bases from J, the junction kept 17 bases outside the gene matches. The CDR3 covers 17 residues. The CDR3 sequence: CARPQGPPGQANTEAFF. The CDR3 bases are TGTGCCAGACCCCAAGGACCCCCGGGACAGGCCAACACTGAAGCTTTCTTT.

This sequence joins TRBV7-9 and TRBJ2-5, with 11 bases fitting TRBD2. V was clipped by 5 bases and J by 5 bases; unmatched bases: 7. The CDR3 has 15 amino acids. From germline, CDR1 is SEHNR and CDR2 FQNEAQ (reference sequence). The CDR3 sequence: CASSPTSGMGETQYF. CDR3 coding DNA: TGTGCCAGCAGCCCGACTAGCGGGATGGGGGAGACCCAGTACTTC.

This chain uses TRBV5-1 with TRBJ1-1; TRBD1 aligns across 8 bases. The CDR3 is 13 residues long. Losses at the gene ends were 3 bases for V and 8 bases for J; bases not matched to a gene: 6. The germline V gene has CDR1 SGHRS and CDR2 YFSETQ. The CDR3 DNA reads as TGCGCCAGCAGCTACTCAACAGGGGGAGAAGCTTTCTTT. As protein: CASSYSTGGEAFF.

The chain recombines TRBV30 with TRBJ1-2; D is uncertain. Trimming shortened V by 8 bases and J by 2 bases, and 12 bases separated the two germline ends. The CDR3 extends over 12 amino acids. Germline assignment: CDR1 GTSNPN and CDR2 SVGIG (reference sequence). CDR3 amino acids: CAGTAGNYGYTF. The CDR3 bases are TGTGCCGGAACGGCGGGCAACTATGGCTACACCTTC.

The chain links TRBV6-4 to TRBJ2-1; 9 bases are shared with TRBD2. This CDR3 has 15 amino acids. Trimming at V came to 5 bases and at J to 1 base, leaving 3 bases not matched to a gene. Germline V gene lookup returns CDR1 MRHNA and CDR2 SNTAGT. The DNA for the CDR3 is TGTGCCAGCAGTAGGACTAGCGCTTCCTACAATGAGCAGTTCTTC. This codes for CASSRTSASYNEQFF.

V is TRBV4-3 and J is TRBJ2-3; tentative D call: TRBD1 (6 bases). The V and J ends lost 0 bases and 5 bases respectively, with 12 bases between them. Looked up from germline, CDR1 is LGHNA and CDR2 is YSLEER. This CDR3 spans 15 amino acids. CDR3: CASSQDRTELDTQYF. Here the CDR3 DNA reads TGCGCCAGCAGCCAAGACCGGACAGAACTAGATACGCAGTATTTT.

CDR3 sequence: CASSRVGEGGQPQHF. In DNA form, the CDR3 reads TGTGCCAGTAGTCGGGTGGGAGAGGGAGGTCAGCCCCAGCATTTT. V is TRBV19 and J is TRBJ1-5; D gene uncertain. Per germline, CDR1 LNHDA and CDR2 SQIVND (reference sequence). Trimming stripped 5 bases from V and 6 bases from J, with 17 bases between. The CDR3 has 15 amino acids.

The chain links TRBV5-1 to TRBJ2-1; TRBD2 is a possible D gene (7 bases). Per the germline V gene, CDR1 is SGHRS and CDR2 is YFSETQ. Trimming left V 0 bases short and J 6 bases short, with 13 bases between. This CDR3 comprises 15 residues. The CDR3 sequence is CASSLVGRGANEQFF. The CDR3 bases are TGCGCCAGCAGCTTGGTAGGGAGGGGGGCCAATGAGCAGTTCTTC. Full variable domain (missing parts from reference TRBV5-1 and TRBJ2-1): KAGVTQTPRYLIKTRGQQVTLSCSPISGHRSVSWYQQTPGQGLQFLFEYFSETQRNKGNFPGRFSGRQFSNSRSEMNVSTLELGDSALYLCASSLVGRGANEQFFGPGTRLTVL.